Below, 15 T cell receptor beta chains from the same sample are listed, as sequenced in a study of blood T cell repertoires in COVID-19. Data came from immunoSEQ multiplex PCR; TCRdb stores just in-frame clones and leaves some out. The profile shows roughly 100,000 clones, over 80% of them singletons. Sequencing was carried out using peripheral blood. The receptors were sampled from a man between 65 and 85 years old with active or convalescent COVID-19.

The chain couples TRBV6-4 to TRBJ1-1; 8 bases are shared with TRBD1. CDR1 MRHNA and CDR2 SNTAGT come from the germline V gene. CDR3 size: 14 residues. Trimming removed 6 bases from V and 8 bases from J; junction bases left unmatched: 11. CDR3 sequence (DNA): TGTGCCAGCAGGGTGGACAGGGTCAACCCGGAAGCTTTCTTT. Its translation: CASRVDRVNPEAFF.

Details on this clone: Other DNA sequences in this sample translate to the same CDR3. The chain uses TRBV5-1 and TRBJ1-4; the match to TRBD1 covers 10 bases. Germline values: CDR1 SGHRS, CDR2 YFSETQ. This CDR3 has 14 amino acids. The ends lost 4 bases at V and 8 bases at J; junction bases unmatched: 5. This CDR3 reads CASSPGQGGEKLFF. The DNA for the CDR3 is TGCGCCAGCAGCCCCGGACAGGGGGGAGAAAAACTGTTTTTT.

The V gene is TRBV24-1, the J gene TRBJ2-1; 8 bases are a match to TRBD2. The CDR3 extends over 17 amino acids. The germline V gene encodes CDR1 KGHDR and CDR2 SFDVKD. Trimming cost V 3 bases and J 7 bases; bases outside gene matches: 13. CDR3 in DNA: TGTGCCACCAGTGATGCGGGGGGCCCCCCTCCGGAGAATGAGCAGTTCTTC. Its protein product is CATSDAGGPPPENEQFF.

This chain connects TRBV7-2 to TRBJ2-5; TRBD1 aligns across 11 bases. V shed 0 bases and J 0 bases; nucleotides not matched to a gene: 6. Germline lookup yields CDR1 SGHTA and CDR2 FQGNSA. This CDR3 has 18 residues. The CDR3 reads CASSLASGTGGDQETQYF. The CDR3 nucleotides are TGTGCCAGCAGCTTAGCTTCGGGGACAGGGGGGGACCAAGAGACCCAGTACTTC.

The chain couples TRBV6-6 to TRBJ2-3, with D unclear. Germline CDR1 and CDR2: MNHNY and SVGAGI (reference sequence). The CDR3 has 15 residues. The V gene lost 2 bases and the J gene lost 3 bases, with 12 bases spanning the gap. The CDR3 region is CASSYQQVGTDTQYF. The CDR3 DNA sequence: TGTGCCAGCAGTTACCAACAAGTCGGGACAGATACGCAGTATTTT.

About this clone itself: The sample holds other DNA sequences that translate to the same CDR3. The chain uses TRBV7-3 and TRBJ2-3; D is uncertain. Germline V gene sequence: CDR1 SGHTA, CDR2 FQGTGA. The V end lost 0 bases, the J end lost 0 bases, and 4 bases lay between the germline ends. This CDR3 is 14 amino acids long. CDR3 protein: CASSLTRSTDTQYF. CDR3 DNA sequence: TGTGCCAGCAGCTTAACTCGGAGCACAGATACGCAGTATTTT.

The chain couples TRBV27 to TRBJ1-4; TRBD1 might be the D (6 bases). Per germline, CDR1 MNHEY and CDR2 SMNVEV (reference sequence). Between the trimmed V and J ends, which lost 6 bases and 7 bases, there was a span of 15 bases. This CDR3 region has 14 residues. The CDR3 nucleotides read TGTGCCAGCAGCAACGACAGGACGGCTGAAAAACTGTTTTTT. Amino acid sequence: CASSNDRTAEKLFF.

This clone has more than one count but fewer than ten. This rearrangement joins TRBV20-1 to TRBJ1-1; 7 nucleotides align to TRBD1. This CDR3 comprises 11 residues. CDR1 and CDR2 (germline): DFQATT, SNEGSKA (reference sequence). Trimming removed 3 bases from V and 5 bases from J; junction bases left unmatched: 0. The CDR3 loop reads CSARGQTEAFF. For the CDR3, the DNA is TGCAGTGCTAGGGGACAGACTGAAGCTTTCTTT.

A note on this clone: At one of its ends the junction is not consistent with the germline gene, which may arise from a read error. The V and J genes are TRBV9 and TRBJ2-3; 14 bases match TRBD2. CDR3 length equals 18 residues. Germline CDR1 SGDLS, CDR2 YYNGEE. This CDR3 is CASSYQMTSGGVLDTQYF. The CDR3 region has the DNA TGTGCCAGCAGCTATCAGATGACTAGCGGGGGGGTGCTGGATACACAGTATTTT.

The rearrangement joins TRBV2 to TRBJ2-7; 11 bases are shared with TRBD2. The V gene's germline CDR1 is SNHLY and CDR2 FYNNEI. V gave up 6 bases and J gave up 6 bases; unmatched junction bases: 7. This CDR3 has 14 amino acids. CDR3 coding DNA: TGTGCCAGCAGGACCGTAGCGGGGGGGCTCGAGCAGTACTTC. Translation: CASRTVAGGLEQYF.

V and J are TRBV29-1 and TRBJ1-1; D is undetermined. V lost 5 bases to trimming and J lost 4 bases, with 11 bases between them. This CDR3 spans 12 amino acids. Germline V gives CDR1 SQVTM, CDR2 ANQGSEA. The CDR3 is CSVRDMTTEAFF. The CDR3 DNA reads as TGCAGCGTTAGAGACATGACCACTGAAGCTTTCTTT. Drawing the rest from reference TRBV29-1 and TRBJ1-1, the complete variable domain is SAVISQKPSRDICQRGTSLTIQCQVDSQVTMMFWYRQQPGQSLTLIATANQGSEATYESGFVIDKFPISRPNLTFSTLTVSNMSPEDSSIYLCSVRDMTTEAFFGQGTRLTVV.

This clone was counted between two and nine times. This chain links TRBV11-1 with TRBJ1-1; 7 positions agree with TRBD1. Germline-derived CDR1 and CDR2 are SGHAT and FQDESV (reference sequence). This CDR3 is built from 16 residues. V lost 4 bases to trimming and J lost 0 bases; unmatched junction nucleotides: 8. This CDR3 reads CASSSLGQTLNTEAFF. CDR3 in DNA: TGTGCCAGCAGCTCCCTGGGACAGACCTTGAACACTGAAGCTTTCTTT.

The chain has TRBV18 and TRBJ1-3; D remains ambiguous. The V and J ends lost 6 bases and 0 bases respectively, with 6 bases between them. Germline CDR1 KGHSH, CDR2 LQKENI. This CDR3 is 13 amino acids long. The CDR3 sequence: CASSQDSGNTIYF. CDR3 coding DNA: TGTGCCAGCTCGCAGGACTCTGGAAACACCATATATTTT.

The chain couples TRBV6-2 or TRBV6-3 to TRBJ2-1; D is unclear. CDR3 length equals 15 residues. Germline CDR1 reads MNHEY; CDR2 reads SVGEGT. Trimming removed 2 bases from V and 0 bases from J, with 8 bases in between. CDR3 DNA sequence: TGTGCCAGCAGTTACGCGGAGACCTCCTACAATGAGCAGTTCTTC. The encoded protein is CASSYAETSYNEQFF.

V and J are TRBV28 and TRBJ2-1; 8 bases are shared with TRBD1. J gave up 0 bases and V 5 bases, and 6 bases lay outside the gene matches. CDR3 length: 16 residues. The V gene's germline CDR1 is MDHEN and CDR2 SYDVKM. CDR3 DNA: TGTGCCAGCAGTAGTCGGGACAGGAGCTCCTACAATGAGCAGTTCTTC. Its translation is CASSSRDRSSYNEQFF.